Listed below are T cell receptor beta chains from one sample, sequenced in a study of T-cell memory formation after mild COVID-19. TCRdb called the 5' RACE reads again in MiXCR, with one record for every CDR3 protein. The table has 190,000 or so distinct CDR3 sequences, around 27% seen once; the top ten hold about an eighth. Sequenced input: PBMCs or a T cell subset sorted from them (not recorded which). The receptors shown here come from an adult woman who had mild COVID-19 (a few samples of this study predate the infection). Cell type and time point are not known. Each CDR3 is given with its conserved first and last residue. Each record gives: clone size, J gene, V gene, D gene, CDR3 protein, CDR3 DNA. D genes are given only for firm matches. Size values are once, few and many counts, or a class for expanded clones, and some rows have none.

once	TRBJ2-7	TRBV28	-	CASRLKDGTFPYEQYF	TGTGCCAGCAGACTTAAAGACGGGACATTCCCCTACGAGCAGTACTTC
few	TRBJ1-4	TRBV20-1	-	CSARDLWGNEKLFF	TGCAGTGCTAGAGATCTGTGGGGGAATGAAAAACTGTTTTTT
few	TRBJ1-2	TRBV6-5	TRBD1	CASSYSDRGNYGYTF	TGTGCCAGCAGTTATTCGGACAGGGGGAACTATGGCTACACCTTC
-	TRBJ2-5	TRBV18	-	CASSPGRVQETQYF	TGTGCCAGCTCACCCGGGAGAGTCCAAGAGACCCAGTACTTC
-	TRBJ2-3	TRBV5-1	-	CASSFPDRTDTQYF	TGCGCCAGCAGCTTCCCGGATCGGACAGATACGCAGTATTTT
-	TRBJ2-7	TRBV12-3/TRBV12-4	TRBD2	CASSETSGGYEQYF	TGTGCCAGCAGTGAGACTAGCGGGGGGTACGAGCAGTACTTC
-	TRBJ2-5	TRBV6-5	-	CASSYLGGRQETQYF	TGTGCCAGCAGTTACTTGGGGGGGCGGCAAGAGACCCAGTACTTC
many	TRBJ2-3	TRBV29-1	-	CSADPTAGYTDTQYF	TGCAGCGCCGACCCAACGGCAGGCTACACAGATACGCAGTATTTT
few	TRBJ2-1	TRBV7-2	-	CASSSLRISYNEQFF	TGTGCCAGCAGCTCCCTCCGTATATCCTACAATGAGCAGTTCTTC
few	TRBJ2-2	TRBV7-2	-	CASSARRDGELFF	TGTGCCAGCAGCGCAAGGCGGGACGGGGAGCTGTTTTTT
few	TRBJ2-1	TRBV7-2	TRBD2	CASSPPLAGGPSWNEQFF	TGTGCCAGCAGCCCGCCACTAGCGGGAGGGCCTTCGTGGAATGAGCAGTTCTTC
many	TRBJ2-2	TRBV9	-	CASSVGGAFGELFF	TGTGCCAGCAGCGTAGGTGGGGCCTTCGGGGAGCTGTTTTTT
medium-sized	TRBJ2-1	TRBV5-1	-	CASSFPGLGIFEQFF	TGCGCCAGCAGCTTCCCCGGGCTAGGTATATTTGAGCAGTTCTTC
few	TRBJ1-2	TRBV12-3/TRBV12-4	TRBD1	CASSASGTVQRYGYTF	TGTGCCAGCAGTGCGTCCGGGACAGTGCAGAGGTATGGCTACACCTTC
few	TRBJ2-1	TRBV20-1	TRBD2	CSASNAGGPGYNEQFF	TGCAGTGCTAGTAACGCGGGGGGGCCAGGGTACAATGAGCAGTTCTTC
once	TRBJ2-7	TRBV20-1	TRBD2	CSARTSGGYEQYF	TGCAGTGCTAGGACTAGCGGAGGGTACGAGCAGTACTTC